This record looks at one T cell receptor (beta chain) sequence and its context. Germline V gene data show CDR1 as LGHDT and CDR2 as YNNKEL (reference sequence). The CDR3 extends over 11 amino acids. With 6 bases removed from V and 6 bases from J, the gap between germline ends came to 9 bases. This entry belongs to a study of blood T cell repertoires in COVID-19. Here immunoSEQ multiplex PCR was the method, and the copy in TCRdb shows in-frame clones only, minus some. The table lists roughly 150,000 clones, about four fifths of them singletons. The clonotype originates from an elderly woman with COVID-19, enrolled during active disease. The chain couples TRBV3-1 (or the pseudogene TRBV3-2) to TRBJ2-7; no firm D call. Sequencing used peripheral blood. The CDR3: CASRLGSEQYF. The CDR3 DNA reads as TGTGCCAGCAGGCTAGGTTCCGAGCAGTACTTC.